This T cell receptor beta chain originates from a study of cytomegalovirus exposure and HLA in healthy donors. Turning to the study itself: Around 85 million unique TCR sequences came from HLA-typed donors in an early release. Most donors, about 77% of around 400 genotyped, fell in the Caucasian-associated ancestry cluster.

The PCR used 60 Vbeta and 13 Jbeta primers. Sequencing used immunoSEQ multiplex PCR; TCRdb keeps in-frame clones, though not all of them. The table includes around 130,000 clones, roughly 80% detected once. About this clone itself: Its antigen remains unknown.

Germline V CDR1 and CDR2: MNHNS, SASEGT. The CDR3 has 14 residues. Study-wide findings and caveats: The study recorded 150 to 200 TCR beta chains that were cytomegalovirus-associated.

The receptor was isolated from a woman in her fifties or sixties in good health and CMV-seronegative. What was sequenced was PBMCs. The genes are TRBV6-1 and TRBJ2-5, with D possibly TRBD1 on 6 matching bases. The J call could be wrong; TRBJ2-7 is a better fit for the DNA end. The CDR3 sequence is CASSFYRDKYEQYF. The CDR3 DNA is TGTGCCAGCAGTTTTTACCGGGACAAGTACGAGCAGTACTTC.